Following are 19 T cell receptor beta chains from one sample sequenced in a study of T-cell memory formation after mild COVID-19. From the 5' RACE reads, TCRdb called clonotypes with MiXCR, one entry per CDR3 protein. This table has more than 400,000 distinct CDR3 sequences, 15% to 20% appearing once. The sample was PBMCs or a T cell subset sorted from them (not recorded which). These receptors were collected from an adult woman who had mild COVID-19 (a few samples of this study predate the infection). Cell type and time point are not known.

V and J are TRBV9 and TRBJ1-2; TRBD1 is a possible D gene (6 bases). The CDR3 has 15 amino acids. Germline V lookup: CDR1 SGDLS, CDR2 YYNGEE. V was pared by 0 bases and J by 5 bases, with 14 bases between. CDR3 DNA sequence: TGTGCCAGCAGCGTAGAAGAGGCAGGGGTATATGGCTACACCTTC. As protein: CASSVEEAGVYGYTF.

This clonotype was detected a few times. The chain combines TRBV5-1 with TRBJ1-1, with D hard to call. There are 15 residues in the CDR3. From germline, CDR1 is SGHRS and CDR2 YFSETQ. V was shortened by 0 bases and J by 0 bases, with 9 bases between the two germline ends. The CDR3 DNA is TGCGCCAGCAGCTTGGAGGCCTTTATGAACACTGAAGCTTTCTTT. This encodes CASSLEAFMNTEAFF.

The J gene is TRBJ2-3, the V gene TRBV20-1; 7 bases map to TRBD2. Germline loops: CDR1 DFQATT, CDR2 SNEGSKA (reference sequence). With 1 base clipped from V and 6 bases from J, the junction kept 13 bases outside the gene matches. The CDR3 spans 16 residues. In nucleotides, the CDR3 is TGCAGTGCTAGAGGGTCGGGTAGCGGGTCCTTGGATACGCAGTATTTT. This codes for CSARGSGSGSLDTQYF.

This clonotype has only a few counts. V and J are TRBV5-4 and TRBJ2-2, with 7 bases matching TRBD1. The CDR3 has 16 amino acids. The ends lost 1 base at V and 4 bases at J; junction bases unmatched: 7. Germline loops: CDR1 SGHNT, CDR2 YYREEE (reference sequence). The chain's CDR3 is CASSLRGGRGTGELFF. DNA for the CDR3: TGTGCCAGCAGCTTGAGAGGGGGCCGGGGCACCGGGGAGCTGTTTTTT.

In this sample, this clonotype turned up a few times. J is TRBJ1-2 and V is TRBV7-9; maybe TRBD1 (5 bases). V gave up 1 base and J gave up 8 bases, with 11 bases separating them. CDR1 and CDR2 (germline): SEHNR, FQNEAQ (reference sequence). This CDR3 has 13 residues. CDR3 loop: CASSLEGPRGYTF. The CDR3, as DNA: TGTGCCAGCAGCTTAGAGGGGCCGAGGGGCTACACCTTC. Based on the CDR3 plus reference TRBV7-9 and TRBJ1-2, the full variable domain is DTGVSQNPRHKITKRGQNVTFRCDPISEHNRLYWYRQTLGQGPEFLTYFQNEAQLEKSRLLSDRFSAERPKGSFSTLEIQRTEQGDSAMYLCASSLEGPRGYTFGSGTRLTVV.

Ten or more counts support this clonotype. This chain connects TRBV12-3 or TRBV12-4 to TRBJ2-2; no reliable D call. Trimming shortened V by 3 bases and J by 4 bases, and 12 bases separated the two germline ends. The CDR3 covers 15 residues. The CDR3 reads CASSFGFSATGELFF. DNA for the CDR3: TGTGCCAGCAGTTTCGGTTTCTCGGCCACCGGGGAGCTGTTTTTT.

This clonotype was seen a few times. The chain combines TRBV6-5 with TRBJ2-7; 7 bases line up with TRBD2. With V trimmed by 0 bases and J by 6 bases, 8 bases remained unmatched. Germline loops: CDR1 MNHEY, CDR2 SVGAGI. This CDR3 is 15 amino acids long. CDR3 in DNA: TGTGCCAGCAGTTACTCGCCCGGGGGGTTATCCGAGCAGTACTTC. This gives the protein CASSYSPGGLSEQYF.

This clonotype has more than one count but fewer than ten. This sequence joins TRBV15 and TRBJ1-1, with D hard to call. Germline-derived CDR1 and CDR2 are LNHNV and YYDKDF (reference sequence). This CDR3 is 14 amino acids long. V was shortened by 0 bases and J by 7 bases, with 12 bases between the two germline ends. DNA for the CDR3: TGTGCCACCAGCAGAGATCGCGGGTCTAATGAAGCTTTCTTT. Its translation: CATSRDRGSNEAFF.

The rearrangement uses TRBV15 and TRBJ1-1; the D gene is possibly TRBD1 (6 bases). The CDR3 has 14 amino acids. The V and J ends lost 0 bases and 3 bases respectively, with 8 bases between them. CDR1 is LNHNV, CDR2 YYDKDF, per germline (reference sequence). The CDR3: CATSRDSGDTEAFF. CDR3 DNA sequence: TGTGCCACCAGCAGAGATTCAGGGGACACTGAAGCTTTCTTT.

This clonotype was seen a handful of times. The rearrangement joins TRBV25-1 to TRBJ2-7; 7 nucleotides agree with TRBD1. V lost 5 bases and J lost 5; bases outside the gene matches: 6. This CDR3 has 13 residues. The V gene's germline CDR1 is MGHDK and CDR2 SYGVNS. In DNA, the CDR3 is TGTGCCAGCAGTTTGGGACAGCAACACGAGCAGTACTTC. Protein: CASSLGQQHEQYF.

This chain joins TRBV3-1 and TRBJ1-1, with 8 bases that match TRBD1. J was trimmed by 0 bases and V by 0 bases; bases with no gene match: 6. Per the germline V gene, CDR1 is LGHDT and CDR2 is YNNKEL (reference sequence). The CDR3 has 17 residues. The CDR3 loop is CASSQDKTGVLNTEAFF. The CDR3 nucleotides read TGTGCCAGCAGCCAAGATAAGACAGGGGTCCTGAACACTGAAGCTTTCTTT.

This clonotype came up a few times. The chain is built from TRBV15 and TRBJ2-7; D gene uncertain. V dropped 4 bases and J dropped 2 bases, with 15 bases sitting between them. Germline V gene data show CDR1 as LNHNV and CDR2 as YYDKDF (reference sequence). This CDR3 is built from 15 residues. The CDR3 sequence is CATSIRLDTPYEQYF. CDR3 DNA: TGTGCCACCAGCATCCGCCTGGATACTCCCTACGAGCAGTACTTC.

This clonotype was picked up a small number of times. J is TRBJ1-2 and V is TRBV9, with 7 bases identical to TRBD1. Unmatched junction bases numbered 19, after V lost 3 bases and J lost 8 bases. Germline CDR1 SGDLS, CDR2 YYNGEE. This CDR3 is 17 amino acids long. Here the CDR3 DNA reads TGTGCCAGCAGCGCAATAGGACAGGTTGCGGGATCATTCGGCTACACCTTC. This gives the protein CASSAIGQVAGSFGYTF.

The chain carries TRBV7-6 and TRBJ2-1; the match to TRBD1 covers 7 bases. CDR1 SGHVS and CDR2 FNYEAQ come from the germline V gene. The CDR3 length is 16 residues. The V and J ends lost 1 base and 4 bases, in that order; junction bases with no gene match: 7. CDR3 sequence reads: CASSLGRTGAYNEQFF. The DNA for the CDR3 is TGTGCCAGCAGCTTAGGCAGGACAGGAGCTTACAATGAGCAGTTCTTC.

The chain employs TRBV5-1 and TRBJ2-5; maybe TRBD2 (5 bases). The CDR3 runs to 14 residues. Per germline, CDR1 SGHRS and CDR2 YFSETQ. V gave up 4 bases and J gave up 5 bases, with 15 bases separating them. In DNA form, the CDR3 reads TGCGCCAGCAGCGCCCGAGGCTCGGGGGAGACCCAGTACTTC. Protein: CASSARGSGETQYF.

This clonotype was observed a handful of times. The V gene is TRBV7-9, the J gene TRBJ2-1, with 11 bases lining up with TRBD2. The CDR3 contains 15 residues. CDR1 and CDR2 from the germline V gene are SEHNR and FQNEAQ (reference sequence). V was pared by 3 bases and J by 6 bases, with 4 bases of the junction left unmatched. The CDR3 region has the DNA TGTGCCAGCAGCTTCACTAGCGGGAGAAGCAATGAGCAGTTCTTC. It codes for CASSFTSGRSNEQFF. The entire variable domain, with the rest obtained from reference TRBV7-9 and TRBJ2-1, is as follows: DTGVSQNPRHKITKRGQNVTFRCDPISEHNRLYWYRQTLGQGPEFLTYFQNEAQLEKSRLLSDRFSAERPKGSFSTLEIQRTEQGDSAMYLCASSFTSGRSNEQFFGPGTRLTVL.

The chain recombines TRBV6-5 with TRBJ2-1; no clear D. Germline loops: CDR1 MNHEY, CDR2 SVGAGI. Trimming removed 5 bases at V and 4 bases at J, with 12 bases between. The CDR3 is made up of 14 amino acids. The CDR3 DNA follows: TGTGCCAGCAGTCCCTTCTATTCGTACAATGAGCAGTTCTTC. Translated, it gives CASSPFYSYNEQFF.

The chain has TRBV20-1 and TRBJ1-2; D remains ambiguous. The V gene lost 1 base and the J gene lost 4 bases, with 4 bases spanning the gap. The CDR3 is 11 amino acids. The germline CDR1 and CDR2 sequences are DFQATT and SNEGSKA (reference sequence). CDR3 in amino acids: CSARAGYGYTF. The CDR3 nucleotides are TGCAGTGCTAGAGCAGGCTATGGCTACACCTTC.

The DNA for the CDR3 is TGTGCCAGCAGCACCGGGACTCCCGGTGAGCAGTTCTTC. It yields the protein CASSTGTPGEQFF. V is TRBV12-3 or TRBV12-4 and J is TRBJ2-1; tentatively, D is TRBD2 (6 bases). The CDR3 runs to 13 residues. The V and J ends lost 6 bases and 9 bases respectively, with 15 bases between them.